Presented here are 8 T cell receptor beta chains from one specimen sequenced in a study of T cell repertoires in cytomegalovirus infection. One entry per CDR3 protein, called by TCRdb with MiXCR from the reads. The sample carries 65,000 to 90,000 distinct CDR3 sequences, more than 3.5% recorded once. The sample taken for sequencing was PBMCs. All receptors derive from a human donor in good health (CMV status not recorded). Some clones in this sample may be carry-over from other donors' samples.

This clonotype has at least ten counts. The chain has TRBV28 and TRBJ1-5; D not resolved. Germline CDR1 MDHEN, CDR2 SYDVKM. Trimming pared 1 base from V and 0 bases from J, leaving 4 bases between. CDR3 length: 14 amino acids. Written as DNA, the CDR3 is TGTGCCAGCAGTTTATCCCATAGCAATCAGCCCCAGCATTTT. Its protein is CASSLSHSNQPQHF. The whole variable domain, filled in from reference TRBV28 and TRBJ1-5, reads DVKVTQSSRYLVKRTGEKVFLECVQDMDHENMFWYRQDPGLGLRLIYFSYDVKMKEKGDIPEGYSVSREKKERFSLILESASTNQTSMYLCASSLSHSNQPQHFGDGTRLSIL.

This clonotype came up many times. The chain carries TRBV20-1 and TRBJ2-5; TRBD1 or TRBD2 may be the D gene (7 bases each). Germline V gene sequence: CDR1 DFQATT, CDR2 SNEGSKA (reference sequence). The length of the CDR3 is 14 residues. V lost 6 bases, J lost 5 bases, and 19 bases lay in between. CDR3: CSAKDRAGVETQYF. The CDR3 bases are TGCAGTGCAAAAGACAGGGCGGGAGTCGAGACCCAGTACTTC.

This clonotype showed up many times. This chain connects TRBV20-1 to TRBJ1-5; 7 bases are a match to TRBD1. Germline V lookup: CDR1 DFQATT, CDR2 SNEGSKA (reference sequence). The CDR3 length is 14 residues. V trimming: 2 bases; J trimming: 1 base; junction bases outside the gene matches: 2. CDR3 nucleotides: TGCAGTGCTAGAAGGGGACAGAGCAATCAGCCCCAGCATTTT. Translation: CSARRGQSNQPQHF.

This clonotype was found many times. The J gene is TRBJ2-2, the V gene TRBV5-1, with a tentative D call TRBD2 (5 bases). V was shortened by 1 base and J by 7 bases, with 8 bases between the two germline ends. The CDR3 spans 13 residues. Germline CDR1 is SGHRS and CDR2 is YFSETQ. In DNA, the CDR3 is TGCGCCAGCAGCTTGATCGGGAACGGGGAGCTGTTTTTT. This sequence encodes CASSLIGNGELFF.

This clonotype has a count of ten or more. This chain connects TRBV7-6 to TRBJ1-5; 8 bases align to TRBD1. V was clipped by 11 bases and J by 0 bases; unmatched bases: 15. This CDR3 is 17 amino acids long. CDR1 is SGHVS, CDR2 FNYEAQ, per germline. The CDR3 DNA sequence: TGTGCCGGAGCTGGGCAGGGGGCTGGCTATAGCAATCAGCCCCAGCATTTT. It is translated as CAGAGQGAGYSNQPQHF.

This clonotype was seen at least ten times. V usage is TRBV12-3 or TRBV12-4 and J usage is TRBJ1-1; D is unclear. The CDR3 extends over 14 amino acids. V was pared by 3 bases and J by 1 base, with 9 bases between. CDR3 protein: CASSLGRKNTEAFF. CDR3 sequence (DNA): TGTGCCAGCAGTTTGGGCAGAAAGAACACTGAAGCTTTCTTT.

This clonotype was counted many times. This chain uses TRBV12-5 with TRBJ1-1; 10 nucleotides line up with TRBD1. Germline V gene data show CDR1 as LGHNT and CDR2 as FRNRAP. The CDR3 spans 16 residues. After removal of 1 base from V and 9 bases from J, the junction contained 11 bases not matched to a gene. The CDR3 region has the DNA TGTGCTAGTGGTTTGGGTTTCGGGACAGGGGCCCCCCAAGCTTTCTTT. Protein sequence: CASGLGFGTGAPQAFF.

This clonotype was counted a single time. This likely comes from a read error, as the CDR3 has no conserved phenylalanine or tryptophan at its end. The chain joins TRBV7-6 to TRBJ1-5, with unresolved D. The V gene lost 1 base and the J gene lost 4 bases, with 5 bases spanning the gap. Per the germline V gene, CDR1 is SGHVS and CDR2 is FNYEAQ. The CDR3 totals 13 residues. Here the CDR3 DNA reads TGTGCCAGCAGCTTAGTCCAGAATCAGCCCCAGCATTCG. This codes for CASSLVQNQPQHS.